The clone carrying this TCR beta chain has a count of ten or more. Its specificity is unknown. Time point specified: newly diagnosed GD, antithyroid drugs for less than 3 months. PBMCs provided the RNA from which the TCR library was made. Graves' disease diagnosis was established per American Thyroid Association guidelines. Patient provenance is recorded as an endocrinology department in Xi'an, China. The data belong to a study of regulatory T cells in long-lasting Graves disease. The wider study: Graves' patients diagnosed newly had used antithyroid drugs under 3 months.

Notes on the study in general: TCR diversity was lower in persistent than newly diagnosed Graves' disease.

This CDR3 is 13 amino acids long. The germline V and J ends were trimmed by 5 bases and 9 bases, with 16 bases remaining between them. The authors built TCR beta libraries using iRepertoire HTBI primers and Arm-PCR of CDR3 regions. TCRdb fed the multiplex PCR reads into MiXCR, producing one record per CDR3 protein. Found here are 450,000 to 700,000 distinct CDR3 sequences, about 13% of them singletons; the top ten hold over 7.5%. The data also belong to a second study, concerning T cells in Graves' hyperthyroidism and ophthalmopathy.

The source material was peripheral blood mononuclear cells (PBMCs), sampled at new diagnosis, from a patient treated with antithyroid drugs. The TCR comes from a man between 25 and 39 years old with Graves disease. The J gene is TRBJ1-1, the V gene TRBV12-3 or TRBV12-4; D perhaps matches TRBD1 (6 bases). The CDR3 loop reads CASSLDGQLQAFF. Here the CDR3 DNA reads TGTGCCAGCAGTCTAGATGGACAGCTTCAAGCTTTCTTT.